Following are 15 T cell receptor beta chains from one sample sequenced in a study of blood T cell repertoires in COVID-19. The data were produced by immunoSEQ multiplex PCR, yet TCRdb's version contains in-frame clones alone and is incomplete. The sample holds some 200,000 clones, 81% seen once. The material sequenced was peripheral blood. These receptors all come from a woman aged 40 to 55 with COVID-19, enrolled during active disease.

This rearrangement joins TRBV18 to TRBJ1-1, with TRBD1 as a possible D gene (5 bases). The CDR3 length is 17 residues. V was cut by 3 bases and J by 4 bases, with 21 bases left in between. Germline-derived CDR1 and CDR2 are KGHSH and LQKENI. CDR3 nucleotides: TGTGCCAGCTCACCCCATGCCCAATCGGGGGGTGGCACTGAAGCTTTCTTT. Its protein product is CASSPHAQSGGGTEAFF.

This rearrangement joins TRBV11-1 to TRBJ1-1; maybe TRBD1 (5 bases). CDR3 length: 15 amino acids. V lost 5 bases and J lost 5, with 18 bases in between. The germline V gene has CDR1 SGHAT and CDR2 FQDESV (reference sequence). The CDR3 DNA follows: TGTGCCAGCAGCCCGGACCGGGCAGGGCGTACTGAAGCTTTCTTT. It encodes CASSPDRAGRTEAFF.

The chain employs TRBV7-9 and TRBJ1-4; D is uncertain. Looked up from germline, CDR1 is SEHNR and CDR2 is FQNEAQ (reference sequence). The CDR3 sequence is 12 residues long. The V and J ends lost 4 bases and 13 bases respectively, with 13 bases between them. The CDR3 DNA reads as TGTGCCAGCAGCTCCTCAGGTGTGGGACTGTTTTTT. Translated: CASSSSGVGLFF.

The chain is built from TRBV11-1 and TRBJ2-7; TRBD1 might be the D (5 bases). This CDR3 contains 15 residues. CDR1 and CDR2 from the germline V gene are SGHAT and FQDESV (reference sequence). Trimming pared 2 bases from V and 2 bases from J, leaving 13 bases between. The CDR3 loop reads CASSLIDDSTYEQYF. The CDR3 bases are TGTGCCAGCAGCTTAATCGACGACAGCACCTACGAGCAGTACTTC.

This CDR3 reads CASSSGGFVAGWNEQFF. The CDR3 bases are TGTGCCAGCAGCTCCGGGGGGTTCGTAGCGGGATGGAATGAGCAGTTCTTC. The chain combines TRBV7-2 with TRBJ2-1; 8 bases are a match to TRBD2. The CDR3 is 17 residues long. Germline lookup yields CDR1 SGHTA and CDR2 FQGNSA. Trimming cost V 4 bases and J 7 bases; bases outside gene matches: 15.

The chain is built from TRBV13 and TRBJ2-7, with D possibly matching TRBD2 (5 bases). This CDR3 is built from 14 residues. Per germline, CDR1 PRHDT and CDR2 FYEKMQ (reference sequence). The V gene lost 5 bases and the J gene lost 4 bases, with 15 bases spanning the gap. The CDR3 region has the DNA TGTGCCAGCAGCCGCGGACTGGCGCATTACGAGCAGTACTTC. Translated, it gives CASSRGLAHYEQYF.

The chain recombines TRBV11-2 with TRBJ2-7, with TRBD1 matching 9 bases. CDR3 size: 14 residues. Germline CDR1 is SGHAT and CDR2 is FQNNGV. V shed 5 bases, J shed 2 bases, and the junction held 4 bases outside the gene matches. The CDR3 region has the DNA TGTGCCAGCAGCCCCCGACAGGGGGCCTACGAGCAGTACTTC. As protein: CASSPRQGAYEQYF.

The V gene is TRBV18, the J gene TRBJ2-3; D remains ambiguous. Germline-derived CDR1 and CDR2 are KGHSH and LQKENI. The CDR3 consists of 13 residues. Trimming took off 2 bases at V and 1 base at J, with 4 bases between the two ends. Here the CDR3 reads CASSPRGTDTQYF. CDR3 coding DNA: TGTGCCAGCTCACCAAGAGGCACAGATACGCAGTATTTT.

The chain carries TRBV13 and TRBJ1-5; D gene uncertain. This CDR3 contains 12 residues. Germline CDR1 and CDR2: PRHDT and FYEKMQ (reference sequence). V was pared by 3 bases and J by 3 bases, with 3 bases between. The DNA for the CDR3 is TGTGCCAGCAGCTTCTCCAATCAGCCCCAGCATTTT. The encoded protein is CASSFSNQPQHF.

This clone was counted a single time. The J gene is TRBJ2-7, the V gene TRBV5-6, with TRBD2 matching 7 bases. The CDR3 loop spans 16 amino acids. The ends lost 4 bases at V and 6 bases at J; junction bases unmatched: 16. From germline, CDR1 is SGHDT and CDR2 YYEEEE. CDR3 nucleotides: TGTGCCAGCAGCCAACCCCTATTGGCGGGAGTAGTCGAGCAGTACTTC. This sequence encodes CASSQPLLAGVVEQYF.

This chain links TRBV3-1 (or the pseudogene TRBV3-2) with TRBJ2-3, with 9 nucleotides matching TRBD1. Germline V gives CDR1 LGHDT, CDR2 YNNKEL (reference sequence). Trimming removed 2 bases from V and 3 bases from J; junction bases left unmatched: 6. This CDR3 is built from 16 residues. CDR3 sequence: CASSQHTGGGTDTQYF. In DNA, the CDR3 is TGTGCCAGCAGCCAACATACAGGGGGCGGTACAGATACGCAGTATTTT.

The chain recombines TRBV5-6 with TRBJ1-3, with D possibly matching TRBD1 (5 bases). The CDR3 is 16 amino acids. CDR1 and CDR2 from the germline V gene are SGHDT and YYEEEE. V lost 2 bases, J lost 0 bases, and 12 bases lay in between. The CDR3 sequence: CASSLLGVSSGNTIYF. Written as DNA, the CDR3 is TGTGCCAGCAGCTTATTAGGGGTTAGCTCTGGAAACACCATATATTTT.

The chain links TRBV5-8 to TRBJ2-3; 8 positions match TRBD1. After removal of 4 bases from V and 0 bases from J, the junction contained 7 bases not matched to a gene. Germline lookup yields CDR1 SGHTS and CDR2 YDEGEE. The CDR3 covers 16 residues. The CDR3, as DNA: TGTGCCAGCAGCCGTTCGACAGGGGCTAGCACAGATACGCAGTATTTT. Translated: CASSRSTGASTDTQYF.

The sample holds a few counts of this clone. This chain joins TRBV11-3 and TRBJ2-5, with a tentative D call TRBD2 (5 bases). V gave up 0 bases and J gave up 7 bases, with 15 bases separating them. The germline V gene has CDR1 SGHNT and CDR2 YENEEA. This CDR3 spans 15 amino acids. The CDR3 loop is CASSLEGRGAGTQYF. The CDR3 coding sequence is TGTGCCAGCAGCTTAGAAGGGCGCGGTGCGGGGACCCAGTACTTC.

V usage is TRBV28 and J usage is TRBJ2-1; 7 bases fit TRBD1. Germline lookup yields CDR1 MDHEN and CDR2 SYDVKM. J lost 4 bases, V lost 5 bases, and 14 bases had no gene match. This CDR3 has 17 residues. The DNA of the CDR3 is TGTGCCAGCAGTACCCCCCCGACAGGGAACCCATACAATGAGCAGTTCTTC. It yields the protein CASSTPPTGNPYNEQFF.